This section outlines one T cell receptor (beta chain) sequence together with its context. This clone has a single count. Its antigen remains undetermined. Base qualities are not recorded, but no much larger clone differs from it by a single base. From the germline V gene, CDR1 is MNHEY and CDR2 is SVGAGI. The CDR3 contains 15 residues, cysteine and phenylalanine counted. The read is trimmed to its CDR3 DNA, 45 bases read in frame from base 1. V and J are truncated by 0 bases and 2 bases respectively, leaving an intervening sequence of 10 bases. These data belong to a study of shared clonotypes between healthy human individuals (dated by TCRdb to 2018 to 2020). About the full investigation: Two women and a few men aged 18 to 49 years were included in the cohort. To estimate repertoire size and how much clonotypes are shared between individuals, the study performed deep sequencing of blood TCR repertoires from a handful of healthy adults. Per donor, three plates each were used for CD4 naive and CD4 memory, two for CD8 naive, and one for CD8 memory. Leukapheresis yielded between about 0.94 and 8.9 billion PBMCs per donor. To increase sequencing depth and limit assay-specific biases, different laboratories used diverse techniques to prepare libraries and sequence TCR repertoires. What the work shows at the level of the full study, not this receptor alone: Because the study included a small number of donors, the genetic and exposure-history diversity represented was limited. Higher generation probabilities were observed for clonotypes shared by all four sorted-subset donors than for non-shared clonotypes. Pairwise subsampling indicated that sequencing depth was expected to affect the degree of clonotype sharing among donors. Across a handful of donors, about 5.2% of naive CD4, roughly 3.5% of naive CD8, 2% to 2.5% of memory CD4, and under 0.45% of memory CD8 clonotypes were shared. Rarefaction of sorted-subset datasets indicated incomplete sequencing despite the large sequencing depth. Estimated clonotype richness was generally larger for naive than for memory subsets. Sampling was limited to blood, and TCR repertoires in tissue likely differ from TCR repertoires in blood.

Using the deep immunoSEQ assay, TCR CDR3 regions were amplified from genomic DNA by multiplex PCR. Extracted genomic DNA from each cell subset was distributed evenly across all wells of several immunoSEQ 96-well plates, and each plate was treated as a replicate. Each replicate PCR for sorted subsets received about 210 ng genomic DNA, equal to 30,000 or so T cell genomes. Purified libraries were measured with a Qubit 3.0 fluorometer, size-checked on a Bioanalyzer 2100, and measured again with the KAPA Library Quantification kit. Every immunoSEQ 96-well plate was sequenced on a separate single-read 150-cycle Illumina NextSeq 550 flow cell. In the authors' own workflow: The immunoSEQ output contained only junctional sequences without quality scores, so filtering could not match that applied to full-length reads. To assign V/J genes and CDR3, sequences were annotated against IMGT germline references using PyIR, a Python wrapper for IgBLAST v1.9. Any read was removed if the V/J assignment was weak (E-value above 1e-6), the CDR3 was missing, or the read contained stop codons, out-of-frame junctions, or ambiguous translated residues. V3J clonotypes were defined as sequences sharing an identical inferred V gene, J gene, and CDR3 amino acid sequence. To compute the percentage overlap between repertoires, the number of shared unique clonotypes was divided by the size of the smaller repertoire. Repertoire richness was assessed with RTK rarefaction, the Chao1 estimator, and Recon v2.1 estimates of unobserved clonotypes. OLGA was used to compute generation probabilities for all TCRbeta clonotypes that the gDNA method yielded from a handful of donors. This is the immuneACCESS table as TCRdb keeps it, with only in-frame sequences that have V and J called. A part of the clones is gone; compared with another copy, unresolved V genes explain less than half, and the rest is unexplained. The V and J calls and clone size are taken from that table; D and trimming were inferred from the DNA. This sample is represented by around 2.1 million clones; about 93% of them were singletons. In total, the top ten clones hold 1.7% of the sample.

For the CD8 naive samples, CD45RO-negative cells were positively selected for CCR7, yielding a CD45RA+CCR7+ population from which TemRA cells were excluded. Healthy HIV-negative adults with no recently reported acute infections or vaccinations were included as donors. Every donor was a Caucasian adult living in Nashville, Tennessee, USA. After blood collection by leukapheresis, PBMCs were isolated using Ficoll-Histopaque density gradient centrifugation and then cryopreserved in the vapor phase of liquid nitrogen. Analytical flow cytometry was used to check the purity and quantity of every magnetically sorted T cell population. Each sorted fraction had its genomic DNA isolated and then quantified by UV absorbance on a Nanodrop 2000c.

The sequenced sample consisted of naive CD8+ T cells from PBMCs. According to the study, the label for this sample's cell subset or site signals: CD45RA+CCR7+. The TCR sequence derives from a young man in good health. Some clones in this sample may be carry-over from other donors' samples. The V gene is TRBV6-5 and the J gene is TRBJ1-1; confidence is insufficient to name the D gene. The CDR3 region reads CASSYSEGINTEAFF. The DNA sequence is TGTGCCAGCAGTTACTCCGAGGGTATCAACACTGAAGCTTTCTTT.